Here is one TCR beta chain with its context. The entry originates in a study of T cell changes during pregnancy in multiple sclerosis. Sequenced by immunoSEQ multiplex PCR; TCRdb stores in-frame clones only, minus some. The table shows some 87,000 clones, with more than 90% occurring only once. Trimming took off 2 bases at V and 5 bases at J, with 13 bases between the two ends. CDR1 SGHTA and CDR2 FQGTGA come from the germline V gene. The CDR3 sequence is 14 residues long. This chain connects TRBV7-3 to TRBJ2-7; a weak D match, TRBD1 (7 bases). This TCR came from a female donor with multiple sclerosis, enrolled in a pregnancy study. Source: peripheral blood, taken in the second trimester of pregnancy. CDR3: CASSLGGTVNEQYF. The CDR3 coding sequence is TGTGCCAGCAGCTTAGGCGGGACAGTTAACGAGCAGTACTTC.